Each of the 20 T cell receptor beta chains below was sequenced from the same sample in a study of blood T cell repertoires in COVID-19. The repertoire was sequenced with immunoSEQ multiplex PCR; TCRdb's copy has only in-frame clones and lacks some. Of some 100,000 clones detected, 90% appear once; the ten largest clones hold approximately 5.1%. Sequencing input: peripheral blood. The source is a man aged 50-60 years with acute or convalescent COVID-19.

In this sample, this clone turned up once. The chain combines TRBV27 with TRBJ2-1; 7 bases line up with TRBD1. Losses at the gene ends were 6 bases for V and 9 bases for J; bases not matched to a gene: 5. The CDR3 extends over 12 amino acids. Looked up from germline, CDR1 is MNHEY and CDR2 is SMNVEV (reference sequence). This chain's CDR3 is CASRSPGGEQFF. The CDR3 bases are TGTGCCAGCAGGTCTCCAGGGGGTGAGCAGTTCTTC.

The chain joins TRBV7-2 to TRBJ2-1; 9 nucleotides match TRBD2. Germline lookup yields CDR1 SGHTA and CDR2 FQGNSA. J lost 6 bases, V lost 1 base, and 7 bases had no gene match. The CDR3 loop spans 16 amino acids. The CDR3 sequence is CASSLVRLAGSNEQFF. The CDR3 nucleotides are TGTGCCAGCAGCTTAGTTCGGCTAGCGGGATCCAATGAGCAGTTCTTC.

The chain employs TRBV6-6 and TRBJ1-1; 11 bases are shared with TRBD1. V shed 6 bases and J 4 bases; nucleotides not matched to a gene: 10. The CDR3 consists of 16 residues. The germline V gene has CDR1 MNHNY and CDR2 SVGAGI (reference sequence). The CDR3 region has the DNA TGTGCCAGCAGCCCTGCCCGGGACAGGGGGACCACTGAAGCTTTCTTT. Its protein is CASSPARDRGTTEAFF.

V gene TRBV19 combines with J gene TRBJ2-7, with TRBD1 matching 7 bases. Trimming cost V 7 bases and J 0 bases; bases outside gene matches: 6. Germline V CDR1 and CDR2: LNHDA, SQIVND (reference sequence). CDR3 length: 14 amino acids. CDR3 nucleotide sequence: TGTGCCAGTAAAGAGGGACAGAGCTCCTACGAGCAGTACTTC. Protein sequence: CASKEGQSSYEQYF.

This chain joins TRBV5-1 and TRBJ2-5; tentatively, D is TRBD2 (6 bases). CDR1 is SGHRS and CDR2 is YFSETQ in the germline V gene. CDR3 length: 15 residues. V lost 3 bases, J lost 2 bases, and 14 bases lay in between. CDR3 in DNA: TGCGCCAGCAGCTCCTACCGGGACTTGCAAGAGACCCAGTACTTC. It encodes CASSSYRDLQETQYF.

This chain connects TRBV5-1 to TRBJ2-3; 9 bases match TRBD2. CDR3 size: 15 residues. V gave up 1 base and J gave up 4 bases; unmatched junction bases: 4. CDR1 is SGHRS and CDR2 is YFSETQ in the germline V gene. CDR3 sequence: CASSLRGGRADTQYF. The CDR3 region has the DNA TGCGCCAGCAGCTTGAGGGGCGGGAGGGCAGATACGCAGTATTTT.

The rearrangement joins TRBV6-1 to TRBJ2-2; the D is unclear. The CDR3 runs 12 residues. V lost 8 bases and J 6 bases, leaving 10 bases between the germline ends. Germline-derived CDR1 and CDR2 are MNHNS and SASEGT. The CDR3 spells CASGPFAGELFF. Written as DNA, the CDR3 is TGTGCCAGCGGCCCCTTCGCCGGGGAGCTGTTTTTT.

The chain recombines TRBV7-9 with TRBJ2-1; possible D gene TRBD1, 6 bases. CDR1 SEHNR and CDR2 FQNEAQ come from the germline V gene (reference sequence). V dropped 4 bases and J dropped 2 bases, with 12 bases sitting between them. The CDR3 runs 15 residues. The CDR3 loop reads CASSSSDRPYNEQFF. The CDR3 nucleotides read TGTGCCAGCAGCTCCTCGGACAGACCCTACAATGAGCAGTTCTTC.

The chain is built from TRBV10-3 and TRBJ1-5, with 8 positions matching TRBD1. Germline values: CDR1 ENHRY, CDR2 SYGVKD. V shed 5 bases, J shed 6 bases, and the junction held 9 bases outside the gene matches. The CDR3 consists of 15 residues. The CDR3 sequence: CAISSLDREGQPQHF. The CDR3 bases are TGTGCCATCAGTTCCTTGGACAGGGAGGGTCAGCCCCAGCATTTT.

The gene calls are TRBV19 and TRBJ1-6; D is possibly TRBD1 (6 bases). Germline-derived CDR1 and CDR2 are LNHDA and SQIVND (reference sequence). Trimming left V 8 bases short and J 7 bases short, with 12 bases between. The CDR3 loop spans 13 amino acids. The CDR3 loop is CASQGLGNSPLHF. The CDR3 DNA reads as TGTGCCAGTCAGGGGCTGGGAAATTCACCCCTCCACTTT.

The chain recombines TRBV5-1 with TRBJ2-5; the match to TRBD1 covers 11 bases. After removal of 0 bases from V and 2 bases from J, the junction contained 3 bases not matched to a gene. This CDR3 contains 16 residues. From germline, CDR1 is SGHRS and CDR2 YFSETQ. This CDR3 reads CASSLGGTGGQETQYF. The CDR3 DNA follows: TGCGCCAGCAGCTTGGGAGGGACAGGGGGTCAAGAGACCCAGTACTTC.

This sequence joins TRBV6-5 and TRBJ1-2, with 9 bases lining up with TRBD1. CDR1 is MNHEY and CDR2 is SVGAGI in the germline V gene. CDR3 length: 15 residues. V shed 0 bases, J shed 7 bases, and the junction held 6 bases outside the gene matches. The CDR3 sequence: CASSYSTQGARGYTF. In DNA, the CDR3 is TGTGCCAGCAGTTACTCGACACAGGGGGCCCGTGGCTACACCTTC.

The chain recombines TRBV3-1 (or the pseudogene TRBV3-2) with TRBJ2-5; 11 nucleotides agree with TRBD2. J was trimmed by 4 bases and V by 4 bases; bases with no gene match: 8. This CDR3 region has 16 residues. The germline V gene has CDR1 LGHDT and CDR2 YNNKEL (reference sequence). Here the CDR3 reads CASSPPKLAGVETQYF. Written as DNA, the CDR3 is TGTGCCAGCAGCCCACCTAAACTAGCGGGAGTAGAGACCCAGTACTTC.

The CDR3 DNA is TGTGCCAGTACCCTAAGGCAGACAGGGGCGAACACCGGGGAGCTGTTTTTT. Translation: CASTLRQTGANTGELFF. The chain employs TRBV19 and TRBJ2-2; 8 positions agree with TRBD1. Germline CDR1 and CDR2: LNHDA and SQIVND (reference sequence). The CDR3 consists of 17 residues. The trim removed 7 bases at V and 0 bases at J, leaving 10 bases unmatched.

This clone was seen only once. The chain is built from TRBV7-9 and TRBJ2-5, with 10 bases lining up with TRBD1. The germline gives CDR1 SEHNR, CDR2 FQNEAQ (reference sequence). Trimming removed 4 bases from V and 0 bases from J; junction bases left unmatched: 2. CDR3 length: 15 amino acids. In DNA, the CDR3 is TGTGCCAGCAGCTACGGACAGGGGGACCAAGAGACCCAGTACTTC. It is translated as CASSYGQGDQETQYF.

J is TRBJ2-1 and V is TRBV5-4; TRBD2 aligns across 7 bases. CDR3 length equals 17 residues. Germline CDR1 SGHNT, CDR2 YYREEE (reference sequence). The V segment lost 0 bases and the J segment 8 bases; nucleotides outside the gene matches: 14. This chain's CDR3 is CASSLAGKAGRVDEQFF. In DNA, the CDR3 is TGTGCCAGCAGCTTGGCCGGGAAAGCGGGACGTGTCGATGAGCAGTTCTTC.

The chain joins TRBV2 to TRBJ1-1, with D tentatively TRBD1 (5 bases). Trimming removed 6 bases at V and 3 bases at J, with 14 bases between. Germline assignment: CDR1 SNHLY and CDR2 FYNNEI. There are 14 residues in the CDR3. The CDR3 DNA sequence: TGTGCCAGCAGATTATTAGGAGGGGACACTGAAGCTTTCTTT. This gives the protein CASRLLGGDTEAFF.

The V gene is TRBV30, the J gene TRBJ2-1; 9 bases are shared with TRBD2. The CDR3 extends over 15 amino acids. Germline V gene sequence: CDR1 GTSNPN, CDR2 SVGIG (reference sequence). Germline trimming cut 1 base from V and 3 bases from J; bases unmatched to any gene: 4. CDR3 region: CAWSGTSGHYNEQFF. The CDR3 DNA reads TGTGCCTGGAGTGGCACTAGCGGGCACTACAATGAGCAGTTCTTC. Drawing the rest from reference TRBV30 and TRBJ2-1, the complete variable domain is SQTIHQWPATLVQPVGSPLSLECTVEGTSNPNLYWYRQAAGRGLQLLFYSVGIGQISSEVPQNLSASRPQDRQFILSSKKLLLSDSGFYLCAWSGTSGHYNEQFFGPGTRLTVL.

The rearrangement uses TRBV29-1 and TRBJ2-3; D is uncertain. CDR1 is SQVTM, CDR2 ANQGSEA, per germline. The V end was cut by 6 bases, the J end by 0 bases, with 13 bases between. This CDR3 comprises 14 residues. The CDR3 bases are TGCAGCGTCGAACCGATAGCTAGCACAGATACGCAGTATTTT. Its protein is CSVEPIASTDTQYF.

The chain is built from TRBV2 and TRBJ1-2; D is unclear. Germline CDR1 is SNHLY and CDR2 is FYNNEI. Trimming left V 8 bases short and J 0 bases short, with 10 bases between. This CDR3 is built from 13 residues. The CDR3 nucleotides read TGTGCCAGCGGCATACAGACTAACTATGGCTACACCTTC. Protein: CASGIQTNYGYTF.